The rows below give T cell receptor beta chains drawn from one sample of a study of T cell changes during pregnancy in multiple sclerosis. Sequencing used immunoSEQ multiplex PCR; TCRdb keeps in-frame clones, though not all of them. This sample has tens of thousands of clones, with around 94% found just once. Input material: peripheral blood. The receptors originated from a female donor with multiple sclerosis, enrolled in a pregnancy study. The CDR3 runs from the conserved cysteine through the conserved F or W. Fields, in order: D gene, V gene, clone size, J gene, CDR3 DNA, CDR3 protein. A D gene is named only where the DNA matches it firmly. Size values are once, few and many counts, or a class for expanded clones, and some rows have none.

TRBD2,TRBV4-1,-,TRBJ2-1,TGCGCCAGCAGCGCCCTCCTAGCGGGAGTCTACAATGAGCAGTTCTTC,CASSALLAGVYNEQFF
-,TRBV5-4,-,TRBJ2-7,TGTGCCAGCAGCTTAGCAGCGTCGACCTACGAGCAGTACTTC,CASSLAASTYEQYF
-,TRBV4-2,-,TRBJ1-5,TGTGCCAGCAGCCAGGACAGATCAGTGGGGAATCAGCCCCAGCATTTT,CASSQDRSVGNQPQHF
TRBD1,TRBV6-1,-,TRBJ2-3,TGTGCCAGCAGTGACGACAGGGGGACAGATACGCAGTATTTT,CASSDDRGTDTQYF
TRBD2,TRBV29-1,few,TRBJ2-3,TGCAGCGTTGAGGGAGGGAGAGAGGCAGATACGCAGTATTTT,CSVEGGREADTQYF
-,TRBV9,-,TRBJ1-5,TGTGCCAGCAGCGTAGAGGGGGGCAATCAGCCCCAGCATTTT,CASSVEGGNQPQHF
TRBD1,TRBV4-2,-,TRBJ2-3,TGTGCCAGCAGCCCCTTGGGACAGAAAAAGGGCACAGATACGCAGTATTTT,CASSPLGQKKGTDTQYF
TRBD1,TRBV5-4,-,TRBJ2-5,TGTGCCAGCAGTCCCGACAGGGTCCAAGAGACCCAGTACTTC,CASSPDRVQETQYF
-,TRBV7-2,-,TRBJ1-1,TGTGCCAGCAGCAACCGACGGACTCTTTTGAACACTGAAGCTTTCTTT,CASSNRRTLLNTEAFF
-,TRBV18,-,TRBJ2-1,TGTGCCAGCTCACCAAAGCAGCCCTACAATGAGCAGTTCTTC,CASSPKQPYNEQFF
-,TRBV7-9,-,TRBJ1-3,TGTGCCAGCAGCCACCGCAGGGTATCAGGGAACACCATATATTTT,CASSHRRVSGNTIYF
-,TRBV19,-,TRBJ1-1,TGTGCCAGTATTGCAGTGATGAACACTGAAGCTTTCTTT,CASIAVMNTEAFF
-,TRBV14,-,TRBJ1-2,TGTGCCAGCAGCCAATCAGCAATGTACTATGGCTACACCTTC,CASSQSAMYYGYTF
TRBD2,TRBV28,once,TRBJ2-5,TGTGCCAGCAGTTTAAATGGACTAGCGGGAGGGTATGCGACCCAGTACTTC,CASSLNGLAGGYATQYF
-,TRBV7-3,-,TRBJ2-5,TGTGCCAGCAGCTTAACTGCTCAAGAGACCCAGTACTTC,CASSLTAQETQYF
-,TRBV5-1,-,TRBJ1-1,TGCGCCAGCAGCCGATTCAGAGGGAACACTGAAGCTTTCTTT,CASSRFRGNTEAFF
TRBD1,TRBV19,once,TRBJ2-5,TGTGCCAGTAGTACAACCGGGACAGGGCCAGAGACCCAGTACTTC,CASSTTGTGPETQYF
TRBD1,TRBV7-9,-,TRBJ1-3,TGTGCCAGCAGCCCACAGGGGAACACCATATATTTT,CASSPQGNTIYF
-,TRBV27,-,TRBJ2-3,TGTGCCAGCGGATATACAGATACGCAGTATTTT,CASGYTDTQYF
TRBD2,TRBV13,-,TRBJ2-3,TGTGCCAGCAGCTCCGGGACTAGCGGGAGGGCCGGCACAGATACGCAGTATTTT,CASSSGTSGRAGTDTQYF
-,TRBV7-2,-,TRBJ1-1,TGTGCCAGCAGCTTAGCTTTGAACACTGAAGCTTTCTTT,CASSLALNTEAFF
TRBD2,TRBV5-1,-,TRBJ2-3,TGCGCCAGCAGCGCCTTACTAGCGGGAGTTGCAGATACGCAGTATTTT,CASSALLAGVADTQYF
-,TRBV10-1,-,TRBJ2-3,TGCGCCAGCAGTGAGGGGAAGTACACAGATACGCAGTATTTT,CASSEGKYTDTQYF
-,TRBV30,-,TRBJ1-2,TGTGCCTGGAGCCGGACGGTCTATGGCTACACCTTC,CAWSRTVYGYTF
TRBD1,TRBV10-3,-,TRBJ2-7,TGTGCCACAAGACAGGGAGAGATCGGCGAGCAGTACTTC,CATRQGEIGEQYF
-,TRBV7-6,once,TRBJ2-6,TGTGCCAGCAGCTTGAAAGGAATCCCTGGTTCTGTCTCTGGGGCCAACGTCCTGACTTTC,CASSLKGIPGSVSGANVLTF
TRBD1,TRBV27,-,TRBJ2-5,TGTGCCAGCACCCAAGATGTGGACAGGGTGGAGACCCAGTACTTC,CASTQDVDRVETQYF
-,TRBV2,-,TRBJ2-5,TGTGCCAGCACCCCCGAGGGGGAAGAAGAGACCCAGTACTTC,CASTPEGEEETQYF
-,TRBV9,-,TRBJ2-7,TGTGCCAGCAGCGTAGCAGCGACCGCTAACTACGAGCAGTACTTC,CASSVAATANYEQYF
-,TRBV5-1,-,TRBJ2-5,TGCGCCAGCAGCTCCTACTCAGGCCAAGAGACCCAGTACTTC,CASSSYSGQETQYF
-,TRBV19,few,TRBJ2-7,TGTGCCAGTAGTAAAATAGCTCCTGGAGTCCGGGAGGAGCAGTACTTC,CASSKIAPGVREEQYF
-,TRBV27,-,TRBJ2-1,TGTGCCAGCAGTTTCCTAAATGAGCAGTTCTTC,CASSFLNEQFF
-,TRBV7-7,-,TRBJ2-1,TGTGCCAGCAGCGCCGACTTGGACTCACGAACTGTCAATGAGCAGTTCTTC,CASSADLDSRTVNEQFF
-,TRBV29-1,-,TRBJ2-3,TGCAGCGTTGTACTAGTAACCTTGACAGATACGCAGTATTTT,CSVVLVTLTDTQYF
TRBD2,TRBV4-1,-,TRBJ2-1,TGCGCCAGCAGGTTCTTAGCGGGCTACAATGAGCAGTTCTTC,CASRFLAGYNEQFF
-,TRBV10-3,-,TRBJ1-2,TGTGCCATCGATGGTGGAACACATGCAGGGGATGGATATGGCTACACCTTC,CAIDGGTHAGDGYGYTF
TRBD1,TRBV6-5,-,TRBJ2-7,TGTGCCAGCAGTCCCATGACAGGGGTGTACGAGCAGTACTTC,CASSPMTGVYEQYF
-,TRBV13,once,TRBJ2-3,TGTGCCAGCAGCTTGACCACTAGCACAGATACGCAGTATTTT,CASSLTTSTDTQYF
-,TRBV6-1,-,TRBJ2-1,TGTGCCAGCAGTGAACTTTGGTCCGCGGGTGAGCAGTTCTTC,CASSELWSAGEQFF
-,TRBV7-2,-,TRBJ1-3,TGTGCCAGCAGCCCGGGGGAATCTGGAAACACCATATATTTT,CASSPGESGNTIYF
-,TRBV2,-,TRBJ2-3,TGTGCCAGCAGTAGCTGGGGGCAAGATACGCAGTATTTT,CASSSWGQDTQYF
TRBD1,TRBV9,-,TRBJ1-2,TGTGCCAGCAGCGTCGGGACAGGGGTATCTTTCCGTGGCTACACCTTC,CASSVGTGVSFRGYTF
-,TRBV7-2,-,TRBJ1-1,TGTGCCAGCAGCTTATTGGGACCGAACACTGAAGCTTTCTTT,CASSLLGPNTEAFF
-,TRBV25-1,-,TRBJ2-7,TGTGCCAGCAGTGAAACACCTTCCTACGAGCAGTACTTC,CASSETPSYEQYF
-,TRBV5-1,-,TRBJ1-1,TGCGCCAGCAGCTTGGCACCGGGTTCGAGCACTGAAGCTTTCTTT,CASSLAPGSSTEAFF
-,TRBV2,-,TRBJ2-2,TGTGCCAGCAGTGTTGGGCCCGGGGAGCTGTTTTTT,CASSVGPGELFF
-,TRBV28,-,TRBJ1-1,TGTGCCAGCAGCCCACTACTACAGGGCGCTGAAATAATGAACACTGAAGCTTTCTTT,CASSPLLQGAEIMNTEAFF